This entry lists 22 T cell receptor beta chains sequenced from one sample in a study of radiation and T cells in renal cell carcinoma. Generated by immunoSEQ multiplex PCR, the TCRdb table keeps only in-frame clones and is missing some. The sample shows over 45,000 clones, roughly 79% of them seen only once. Indicated time point: baseline pretreatment blood. The treatment denotes: 15 Gy SBRT to primary tumor, nephrectomy 4 weeks later. This specimen consisted of blood, obtained from a patient whose treatment included radiotherapy and nephrectomy. Every receptor here comes from a man in his sixties with renal cell carcinoma.

The chain combines TRBV2 with TRBJ1-6; D gene unclear. Deletions cut 2 bases from V and 10 bases from J, with 9 bases between. The CDR3 is 13 residues long. The germline V gene encodes CDR1 SNHLY and CDR2 FYNNEI. The CDR3 protein is CASSESYRSPLHF. CDR3 DNA: TGTGCCAGCAGTGAATCCTACAGATCACCCCTCCACTTT.

The rearrangement links TRBV6-5 to TRBJ2-6; the D is unclear. The CDR3 extends over 14 amino acids. Trimming stripped 7 bases from V and 1 base from J, with 8 bases between. The germline V gene has CDR1 MNHEY and CDR2 SVGAGI. The CDR3 DNA sequence: TGTGCCAGCATACCCTTTTCTGGGGCCAACGTCCTGACTTTC. Its translation: CASIPFSGANVLTF.

The rearrangement joins TRBV10-3 to TRBJ1-5, with D unclear. The CDR3 runs 15 residues. Between the trimmed V and J ends, which lost 2 bases and 7 bases, there was a span of 15 bases. Germline-derived CDR1 and CDR2 are ENHRY and SYGVKD. CDR3 in amino acids: CAISEQQLRMQPQHF. The CDR3 bases are TGTGCCATCAGTGAGCAACAATTACGGATGCAGCCCCAGCATTTT.

This clone was seen more than once but under ten times. The chain employs TRBV10-1 and TRBJ1-1; D ambiguous. The CDR3 spans 15 residues. Germline V CDR1 and CDR2: WNHNN, SYGVQD (reference sequence). Deletions cut 3 bases from V and 0 bases from J, with 11 bases between. This chain's CDR3 is CASSDGSGVNTEAFF. DNA of the CDR3: TGCGCCAGCAGTGATGGGTCTGGGGTGAACACTGAAGCTTTCTTT.

This sequence joins TRBV5-1 and TRBJ1-1, with D tentatively TRBD1 (6 bases). The V end lost 4 bases, the J end lost 7 bases, and 17 bases lay between the germline ends. This CDR3 contains 14 residues. Looked up from germline, CDR1 is SGHRS and CDR2 is YFSETQ. This chain's CDR3 is CASSPGAGTNEAFF. In nucleotides, the CDR3 is TGCGCCAGCAGCCCGGGAGCCGGGACAAATGAAGCTTTCTTT.

The gene calls are TRBV6-1 and TRBJ1-1; no clear D gene. Germline-derived CDR1 and CDR2 are MNHNS and SASEGT. V shed 6 bases and J shed 1 base, with 9 bases lying between them. The CDR3 is 13 residues long. CDR3 loop: CASSQTRNTEAFF. CDR3 DNA: TGTGCCAGCAGCCAGACCCGGAACACTGAAGCTTTCTTT.

The chain links TRBV10-2 to TRBJ1-5, with 8 bases lining up with TRBD1. The CDR3 loop spans 12 amino acids. The ends lost 7 bases at V and 5 bases at J; junction bases unmatched: 1. Germline values: CDR1 WSHSY, CDR2 SAAADI. CDR3 region: CASMDRDQPQHF. The CDR3 DNA reads TGCGCCAGCATGGACAGGGATCAGCCCCAGCATTTT.

This clone came up a few times. The genes are TRBV4-3 and TRBJ1-1; a weak D match, TRBD1 (6 bases). The CDR3 extends over 17 amino acids. V was pared by 0 bases and J by 1 base, with 15 bases between. CDR1 and CDR2 (germline): LGHNA, YSLEER. The CDR3, as DNA: TGCGCCAGCAGCCAAGATGGTGCGGGACATAAGAACACTGAAGCTTTCTTT. Residues: CASSQDGAGHKNTEAFF.

This clone was found a few times. This same CDR3 is encoded by further DNA sequences in the sample. This rearrangement joins TRBV27 to TRBJ1-1; no reliable D call. V gave up 2 bases and J gave up 3 bases, with 7 bases separating them. The CDR3 contains 13 residues. Per the germline V gene, CDR1 is MNHEY and CDR2 is SMNVEV (reference sequence). This CDR3 is CASSLGGDTEAFF. CDR3 sequence (DNA): TGTGCCAGCAGTTTAGGAGGTGACACTGAAGCTTTCTTT.

This clone was observed a few times. This rearrangement joins TRBV2 to TRBJ1-1; D uncertain. The length of the CDR3 is 12 residues. CDR1 and CDR2 (germline): SNHLY, FYNNEI. Trimming took 7 bases from V and 1 from J, leaving 7 bases between them. The CDR3 sequence is CASTPKNTEAFF. The CDR3 DNA is TGTGCCAGCACCCCGAAGAACACTGAAGCTTTCTTT.

This clone was seen only a few times. The chain carries TRBV25-1 and TRBJ1-2; D is unclear. Germline V lookup: CDR1 MGHDK, CDR2 SYGVNS. V was pared by 1 base and J by 1 base, with 7 bases between. CDR3 size: 14 residues. The CDR3 here is CASSESAVNYGYTF. DNA for the CDR3: TGTGCCAGCAGTGAATCGGCCGTTAACTATGGCTACACCTTC.

The gene calls are TRBV7-2 and TRBJ1-2, with 9 bases lining up with TRBD1. Germline lookup yields CDR1 SGHTA and CDR2 FQGNSA. J lost 6 bases, V lost 4 bases, and 9 bases had no gene match. This CDR3 has 15 residues. CDR3 region: CASSSTPGQGDGYTF. As DNA, the CDR3 is TGTGCCAGCAGCTCTACCCCGGGACAGGGAGATGGCTACACCTTC.

The V gene is TRBV13, the J gene TRBJ2-1; D not certain. This CDR3 spans 15 amino acids. Deletions cut 10 bases from V and 4 bases from J, with 20 bases between. In germline, CDR1 is PRHDT, CDR2 FYEKMQ (reference sequence). Written as DNA, the CDR3 is TGTGCCACCACACCAAGAGGATGGTTGTACAATGAGCAGTTCTTC. Translating gives CATTPRGWLYNEQFF.

CDR3 nucleotides: TGTGCCAGCAACCCCGAGGGGGCAAACAATTCACCCCTCCACTTT. Its protein product is CASNPEGANNSPLHF. The chain is built from TRBV7-2 and TRBJ1-6; TRBD1 aligns across 7 bases. Germline V CDR1 and CDR2: SGHTA, FQGNSA. The CDR3 has 15 amino acids. The V gene end was trimmed by 7 bases and the J gene end by 7 bases; junction bases not matched to a gene: 10. The full variable domain, its missing parts supplied by reference TRBV7-2 and TRBJ1-6, is GAGVSQSPSNKVTEKGKDVELRCDPISGHTALYWYRQSLGQGLEFLIYFQGNSAPDKSGLPSDRFSAERTGGSVSTLTIQRTQQEDSAVYLCASNPEGANNSPLHFGNGTRLTVT.

The genes are TRBV7-9 and TRBJ2-2; the match to TRBD1 covers 7 bases. In germline, CDR1 is SEHNR, CDR2 FQNEAQ (reference sequence). Germline trimming cut 5 bases from V and 1 base from J; bases unmatched to any gene: 7. This CDR3 has 16 residues. CDR3 nucleotides: TGTGCCAGCAGCCGTGCCGGGACAGTGAACACCGGGGAGCTGTTTTTT. As protein: CASSRAGTVNTGELFF.

The rearrangement links TRBV5-4 to TRBJ1-2, with a tentative D call TRBD1 (6 bases). V gave up 2 bases and J gave up 3 bases, with 14 bases separating them. The CDR3 has 15 residues. CDR1 and CDR2 from the germline V gene are SGHNT and YYREEE (reference sequence). The CDR3 loop reads CASSFGDRMDYGYTF. The CDR3 region has the DNA TGTGCCAGCAGCTTCGGCGACAGGATGGACTATGGCTACACCTTC.

This clone was seen a single time. The chain combines TRBV11-2 with TRBJ2-3, with TRBD2 as a possible D gene (6 bases). V dropped 2 bases and J dropped 1 base, with 13 bases sitting between them. Germline V gene data show CDR1 as SGHAT and CDR2 as FQNNGV. The CDR3 has 16 amino acids. The DNA for the CDR3 is TGTGCCAGCAGCTTAATCGGCGGACTACGCACAGATACGCAGTATTTT. It codes for CASSLIGGLRTDTQYF. The complete variable domain, with remaining parts taken from reference TRBV11-2 and TRBJ2-3, reads EAGVAQSPRYKIIEKRQSVAFWCNPISGHATLYWYQQILGQGPKLLIQFQNNGVVDDSQLPKDRFSAERLKGVDSTLKIQPAKLEDSAVYLCASSLIGGLRTDTQYFGPGTRLTVL.

The chain joins TRBV7-3 to TRBJ2-5; no clear D gene. This CDR3 is built from 14 residues. CDR1 SGHTA and CDR2 FQGTGA come from the germline V gene. V was cut by 1 base and J by 2 bases, with 8 bases left in between. As DNA, the CDR3 is TGTGCCAGCAGCTTAAGGGGTAAACAAGAGACCCAGTACTTC. As protein: CASSLRGKQETQYF.

The V and J genes are TRBV18 and TRBJ2-3; 14 bases align to TRBD2. The germline V gene has CDR1 KGHSH and CDR2 LQKENI. The V and J ends lost 1 base and 3 bases, in that order; junction bases with no gene match: 3. The CDR3 sequence is 17 residues long. CDR3: CASSPLGTSGGTDTQYF. The CDR3 DNA follows: TGTGCCAGCTCACCACTGGGGACTAGCGGGGGAACAGATACGCAGTATTTT.

This clone was seen a few times. The chain uses TRBV29-1 and TRBJ2-7, with TRBD1 as a possible D gene (5 bases). Trimming took off 7 bases at V and 2 bases at J, with 18 bases between the two ends. This CDR3 is 14 amino acids long. CDR1 SQVTM and CDR2 ANQGSEA come from the germline V gene. The CDR3 sequence is CSATHTQGAYEQYF. DNA for the CDR3: TGCAGCGCCACACACACGCAGGGTGCCTACGAGCAGTACTTC.

This clone was observed once. This sequence joins TRBV25-1 and TRBJ2-7, with 10 bases lining up with TRBD1. CDR1 and CDR2 (germline): MGHDK, SYGVNS. Losses at the gene ends were 4 bases for V and 2 bases for J; bases not matched to a gene: 5. CDR3 length: 15 amino acids. CDR3 DNA: TGTGCCAGCAGTGGGCCGGGACAGGGGACCTACGAGCAGTACGTC. Translation gives CASSGPGQGTYEQYV.

Notes on this clone: This CDR3 is also generated by other DNA sequences in the sample. The chain links TRBV6-6 to TRBJ1-1; D is unresolved. Trimming left V 6 bases short and J 4 bases short, with 6 bases between. Germline CDR1 reads MNHNY; CDR2 reads SVGAGI (reference sequence). There are 11 residues in the CDR3. The CDR3 spells CASSPGTEAFF. The CDR3, as DNA: TGTGCCAGCAGCCCCGGCACTGAAGCTTTCTTT.